The rows below give T cell receptor beta chains drawn from one sample of a study of blood T cell repertoires in COVID-19. TCRdb's table, derived via immunoSEQ multiplex PCR, lists solely in-frame clones and lacks some. The sample lists about 88,000 clones, 70% to 90% seen once, with 2.9% in the top ten. The sample was peripheral blood. These receptors were taken from an elderly woman with acute or convalescent COVID-19. Both conserved end residues are part of each CDR3. The D gene is left open where the match is weak. Where a row states a size, it is once, few, many or the class of an expanded clone; other rows omit it.

D: NA; V: TRBV9; J: TRBJ2-7; size: NA; CDR3: CASSTHFSCFSSSYEQYF; DNA: TGTGCCAGCAGCACCCATTTTTCGTGCTTTAGCAGCTCCTACGAGCAGTACTTC
D: NA; V: TRBV18; J: TRBJ1-1; size: NA; CDR3: CASSPNAAGLGTEAFF; DNA: TGTGCCAGCTCACCTAATGCTGCGGGTTTGGGCACTGAAGCTTTCTTT
D: NA; V: TRBV7-8; J: TRBJ1-1; size: NA; CDR3: CASSKRPGKASVEAFF; DNA: TGTGCCAGCAGCAAACGACCCGGGAAGGCCTCGGTTGAAGCTTTCTTT
D: NA; V: TRBV11-2; J: TRBJ2-2; size: NA; CDR3: CASSSRLVNTGELFF; DNA: TGTGCCAGCAGCTCTCGACTAGTAAACACCGGGGAGCTGTTTTTT
D: NA; V: TRBV19; J: TRBJ1-6; size: NA; CDR3: CASSPGTSNSPLHF; DNA: TGTGCCAGTAGTCCCGGGACATCAAACTCACCCCTCCACTTT
D: NA; V: TRBV11-3; J: TRBJ2-2; size: NA; CDR3: CASSPPVSRGTGELFF; DNA: TGTGCCAGCAGCCCTCCAGTGTCCCGGGGAACCGGGGAGCTGTTTTTT
D: NA; V: TRBV4-1; J: TRBJ1-2; size: NA; CDR3: CASSQGARDDGYTF; DNA: TGCGCCAGCAGCCAAGGGGCCAGGGATGATGGCTACACCTTC
D: TRBD1; V: TRBV7-8; J: TRBJ1-1; size: NA; CDR3: CASSSTGTVMNTEAFF; DNA: TGTGCCAGCAGCTCAACCGGGACAGTTATGAACACTGAAGCTTTCTTT
D: NA; V: TRBV5-4; J: TRBJ1-3; size: NA; CDR3: CASSLDRAGNTIYF; DNA: TGTGCCAGCAGCTTGGACAGGGCTGGAAACACCATATATTTT
D: NA; V: TRBV18; J: TRBJ2-3; size: NA; CDR3: CASSPLAPRLDTDTQYF; DNA: TGTGCCAGCTCACCACTAGCGCCTCGGTTAGATACAGATACGCAGTATTTT
D: TRBD1; V: TRBV2; J: TRBJ1-5; size: NA; CDR3: CARGGQGVGQPQHF; DNA: TGTGCCAGAGGGGGACAGGGGGTTGGGCAGCCCCAGCATTTT
D: NA; V: TRBV11-2; J: TRBJ2-5; size: once; CDR3: CASSLDLGAGETQYF; DNA: TGTGCCAGCAGCTTAGATCTGGGGGCAGGGGAGACCCAGTACTTC
D: TRBD1; V: TRBV18; J: TRBJ2-3; size: NA; CDR3: CASSGQGYTDTQYF; DNA: TGTGCCAGCTCCGGACAGGGGTACACAGATACGCAGTATTTT
D: NA; V: TRBV9; J: TRBJ1-3; size: NA; CDR3: CASSVDIGVGNTIYF; DNA: TGTGCCAGCAGCGTAGACATAGGGGTAGGAAACACCATATATTTT
D: NA; V: TRBV30; J: TRBJ1-4; size: NA; CDR3: CAWSVIGGGEKLFF; DNA: TGTGCCTGGAGTGTAATTGGGGGAGGTGAAAAACTGTTTTTT
D: TRBD2; V: TRBV7-2; J: TRBJ2-7; size: NA; CDR3: CASSARTSGEQYF; DNA: TGTGCCAGCAGCGCTCGTACTAGCGGCGAGCAGTACTTC
D: TRBD2; V: TRBV24-1; J: TRBJ2-5; size: NA; CDR3: CATSAGGETQYF; DNA: TGTGCCACCAGCGCCGGGGGGGAGACCCAGTACTTC
D: NA; V: TRBV7-2; J: TRBJ1-4; size: NA; CDR3: CASSFIRQTSLNEKLFF; DNA: TGTGCCAGCAGCTTTATTCGACAGACCTCTCTTAATGAAAAACTGTTTTTT
D: NA; V: TRBV27; J: TRBJ1-5; size: few; CDR3: CASSVRGNQPQHF; DNA: TGTGCCAGCAGTGTTAGGGGTAATCAGCCCCAGCATTTT
D: TRBD1; V: TRBV27; J: TRBJ1-1; size: NA; CDR3: CASRTTGRLAEAFF; DNA: TGTGCCAGCAGAACGACAGGGAGGTTGGCTGAAGCTTTCTTT
D: NA; V: TRBV7-7; J: TRBJ2-5; size: NA; CDR3: CASSLGLQETQYF; DNA: TGTGCTAGCAGCTTAGGGCTGCAAGAGACCCAGTACTTC
D: NA; V: TRBV18; J: TRBJ2-4; size: NA; CDR3: CASSPLPRTDDIQYF; DNA: TGTGCCAGCTCACCACTCCCCCGGACAGACGACATTCAGTACTTC
D: NA; V: TRBV5-1; J: TRBJ1-4; size: NA; CDR3: CASSDIQGSNEKLFF; DNA: TGCGCCAGCAGCGATATTCAGGGTTCTAATGAAAAACTGTTTTTT
D: TRBD1; V: TRBV29-1; J: TRBJ2-2; size: NA; CDR3: CSAYRTGGVNTGELFF; DNA: TGCAGCGCGTATCGCACAGGGGGCGTGAACACCGGGGAGCTGTTTTTT
D: TRBD1; V: TRBV7-2; J: TRBJ1-3; size: once; CDR3: CASSADRAGNTIYF; DNA: TGTGCCAGCAGCGCGGACAGGGCTGGAAACACCATATATTTT
D: NA; V: TRBV15; J: TRBJ1-6; size: NA; CDR3: CATSREGWRSGDSPLHF; DNA: TGTGCCACCAGCAGAGAAGGTTGGAGGAGTGGGGATTCACCCCTCCACTTT
D: TRBD1; V: TRBV29-1; J: TRBJ1-1; size: NA; CDR3: CSVQDSPGGAFF; DNA: TGCAGCGTTCAGGACAGTCCAGGGGGAGCTTTCTTT
D: NA; V: TRBV7-2; J: TRBJ1-2; size: NA; CDR3: CASSLDRSNYGYTF; DNA: TGTGCCAGCAGCTTAGACAGGAGTAACTATGGCTACACCTTC
D: NA; V: TRBV2; J: TRBJ1-2; size: NA; CDR3: CASSVGTGGLGGYTF; DNA: TGTGCCAGCAGTGTGGGGACCGGGGGGCTAGGGGGCTACACCTTC
D: TRBD1; V: TRBV10-3; J: TRBJ2-2; size: NA; CDR3: CAISEPRDRVSGELFF; DNA: TGTGCCATCAGTGAGCCTCGGGACAGGGTATCCGGGGAGCTGTTTTTT
D: NA; V: TRBV11-2; J: TRBJ1-5; size: NA; CDR3: CASSPLSWAGHQPQHF; DNA: TGTGCCAGCAGCCCATTGAGTTGGGCAGGCCATCAGCCCCAGCATTTT
D: NA; V: TRBV19; J: TRBJ2-2; size: NA; CDR3: CASRSTQVTGELFF; DNA: TGTGCCAGTCGCTCGACACAAGTCACCGGGGAGCTGTTTTTT
D: TRBD2; V: TRBV3-1/TRBV3-2; J: TRBJ2-3; size: NA; CDR3: CASRRGTSGTDTQYF; DNA: TGTGCCAGCAGACGCGGGACTAGCGGGACAGATACGCAGTATTTT
D: TRBD1; V: TRBV11-3; J: TRBJ2-1; size: NA; CDR3: CASSLSGQGYNEQFF; DNA: TGTGCCAGCAGCTTATCCGGACAGGGTTACAATGAGCAGTTCTTC